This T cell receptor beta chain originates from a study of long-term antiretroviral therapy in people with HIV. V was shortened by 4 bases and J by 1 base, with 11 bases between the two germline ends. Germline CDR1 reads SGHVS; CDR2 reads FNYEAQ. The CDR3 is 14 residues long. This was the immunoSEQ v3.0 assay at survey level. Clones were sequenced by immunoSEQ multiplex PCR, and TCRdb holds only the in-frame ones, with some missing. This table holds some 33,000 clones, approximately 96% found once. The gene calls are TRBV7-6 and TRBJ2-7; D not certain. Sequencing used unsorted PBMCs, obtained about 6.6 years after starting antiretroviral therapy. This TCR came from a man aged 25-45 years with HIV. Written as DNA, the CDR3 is TGTGCCAGCAGCTCAAATCCCAAATCCTACGAGCAGTACTTC. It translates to CASSSNPKSYEQYF.